The 13 T cell receptor beta chains below come from one sample, sequenced in a study of breast tumors, draining lymph nodes, adjacent tissues. MiXCR was run by TCRdb on the multiplex PCR reads, yielding one entry per CDR3 protein. The sample carries under 110,000 distinct CDR3 sequences, more than 25% recorded once. Axillary draining lymph nodes of breast cancer patients supplied the node samples. Sequencing input: axillary lymph node tissue. These receptors were collected from a female donor with breast cancer. Some clones in this sample may be carry-over from other donors' samples.

This clonotype was observed at least ten times. The chain is built from TRBV20-1 and TRBJ2-7; TRBD2 is a possible D gene (5 bases). Trimming left V 4 bases short and J 0 bases short, with 7 bases between. The CDR3 is 12 residues long. The germline V gene has CDR1 DFQATT and CDR2 SNEGSKA (reference sequence). The chain's CDR3 is CSATGSSYEQYF. The CDR3 bases are TGCAGTGCTACGGGATCCTCCTACGAGCAGTACTTC.

As regards this clonotype: With a much larger clone just one base away, this may be a read error. This rearrangement joins TRBV6-2 or TRBV6-3 to TRBJ1-4, with 7 bases fitting TRBD1. J lost 7 bases, V lost 6 bases, and 8 bases had no gene match. Germline V gives CDR1 MNHEY, CDR2 SVGEGT. The CDR3 is 14 amino acids. The CDR3 DNA reads as TGTGCCAGCAGCCAACCAGGGGGAGGTGAAAAACTGTTTTTT. It specifies CASSQPGGGEKLFF.

The sample holds many counts of this clonotype. The genes are TRBV29-1 and TRBJ2-2; tentatively, D is TRBD2 (6 bases). Germline CDR1 and CDR2: SQVTM and ANQGSEA. The CDR3 length is 14 residues. Trimming stripped 3 bases from V and 0 bases from J, with 8 bases between. CDR3 in amino acids: CSVDRGTNTGELFF. Here the CDR3 DNA reads TGCAGCGTTGATCGCGGGACGAACACCGGGGAGCTGTTTTTT.

This clonotype was counted between two and nine times. The chain couples TRBV27 to TRBJ1-1; 9 bases align to TRBD1. There are 16 residues in the CDR3. V shed 3 bases and J 1 base; nucleotides not matched to a gene: 6. The germline V gene has CDR1 MNHEY and CDR2 SMNVEV (reference sequence). The CDR3 here is CASSFTGTGKNTEAFF. DNA for the CDR3: TGTGCCAGCAGTTTCACCGGGACAGGGAAGAACACTGAAGCTTTCTTT.

This clonotype has a count of ten or more. This CDR3 is CAISGTNYEQYF. The CDR3 region has the DNA TGTGCCATCAGTGGGACAAACTACGAGCAGTACTTC. The V call is TRBV10-3, the J call TRBJ2-7, with a weak D call TRBD1 (5 bases). This CDR3 is built from 12 residues. The germline V and J ends were trimmed by 4 bases and 3 bases, with 7 bases remaining between them. In germline, CDR1 is ENHRY, CDR2 SYGVKD.

Comments on this clonotype: It is likely a read error, because the conserved phenylalanine at the end of the CDR3 is missing. The chain links TRBV20-1 to TRBJ1-6; D may be TRBD1 (5 bases). This CDR3 is 13 amino acids long. Germline assignment: CDR1 DFQATT and CDR2 SNEGSKA (reference sequence). The CDR3 coding sequence is TGCAGTGCTAGTGTGACAGCTAATCCACCCCTCCACCTT. Residues: CSASVTANPPLHL.

Concerning this clonotype: The CDR3 ends on some other residue instead of the conserved phenylalanine or tryptophan, so this is likely a read error. The J gene is TRBJ2-7, the V gene TRBV9; 7 nucleotides match TRBD1. Germline values: CDR1 SGDLS, CDR2 YYNGEE. This CDR3 is 13 amino acids long. With 3 bases clipped from V and 3 bases from J, the junction kept 3 bases outside the gene matches. The CDR3 protein is CASSARDSYEQYL. CDR3 DNA: TGTGCCAGCAGCGCCCGGGACAGCTACGAGCAGTACCTC.

This clonotype has a count of ten or more. V is TRBV3-1 and J is TRBJ2-3, with a possible D match to TRBD2 (6 bases). Germline V lookup: CDR1 LGHDT, CDR2 YNNKEL (reference sequence). The length of the CDR3 is 15 residues. The germline V and J ends were trimmed by 1 base and 3 bases, with 11 bases remaining between them. This CDR3 reads CASSQARGATDTQYF. The CDR3 DNA follows: TGTGCCAGCAGCCAAGCGCGGGGCGCGACAGATACGCAGTATTTT.

This clonotype appeared many times. The J gene is TRBJ2-5, the V gene TRBV7-2; the match to TRBD2 covers 12 bases. CDR1 is SGHTA, CDR2 FQGNSA, per germline. This CDR3 is 16 amino acids long. J gave up 0 bases and V 3 bases, and 2 bases lay outside the gene matches. The CDR3 region has the DNA TGTGCCAGCAGCTTCACTAGCGGGGGGAACCAAGAGACCCAGTACTTC. This translates into CASSFTSGGNQETQYF.

This clonotype was picked up many times. The chain has TRBV13 and TRBJ2-7, with D possibly matching TRBD1 (6 bases). The V end lost 5 bases, the J end lost 0 bases, and 8 bases lay between the germline ends. The length of the CDR3 is 13 residues. Germline V gives CDR1 PRHDT, CDR2 FYEKMQ (reference sequence). The CDR3 coding sequence is TGTGCCAGCAGCGGACAGAGCTCCTACGAGCAGTACTTC. Translating it yields CASSGQSSYEQYF.

This clonotype has ten or more counts. The chain has TRBV5-6 and TRBJ2-2; 9 bases map to TRBD2. CDR1 SGHDT and CDR2 YYEEEE come from the germline V gene. This CDR3 has 16 amino acids. The V and J ends lost 2 bases and 0 bases, in that order; junction bases with no gene match: 2. The CDR3 region is CASSFGLATNTGELFF. CDR3 nucleotides: TGTGCCAGCAGCTTTGGACTAGCGACGAACACCGGGGAGCTGTTTTTT.

This clonotype occurred many times. This rearrangement joins TRBV5-1 to TRBJ1-4; D is possibly TRBD1 (5 bases). V was trimmed by 4 bases and J by 4 bases, leaving 8 bases between them. This CDR3 spans 13 amino acids. Germline V lookup: CDR1 SGHRS, CDR2 YFSETQ. The CDR3 region has the DNA TGCGCCAGCAGCCGGGACGGTAATGAAAAACTGTTTTTT. Its translation: CASSRDGNEKLFF.

The table lists this clonotype with many counts. This CDR3 is CASSTGREGEKLFF. CDR3 DNA sequence: TGTGCCAGCAGCACCGGGAGGGAGGGGGAAAAACTGTTTTTT. V is TRBV5-4 and J is TRBJ1-4; D may be TRBD1 (5 bases). The CDR3 covers 14 residues. Deletions cut 4 bases from V and 8 bases from J, with 15 bases between. Germline V gene sequence: CDR1 SGHNT, CDR2 YYREEE (reference sequence).